This T cell receptor (beta chain) appears in the sequencing data of a study of T cell repertoires in cytomegalovirus infection. Across the whole study: Shared public TCR beta signatures pointed to both CMV infection and a matching HLA type.

Overall study results and limits: The response measured ex vivo was dominated by TCR beta clonotypes (HLA-C-restricted and CMV-specific).

The ends were cut back, 2 bases at V and 4 bases at J, with 14 bases in the middle. CDR3 length equals 15 residues. Germline-derived CDR1 and CDR2 are SEHNR and FQNEAQ (reference sequence). This clonotype turned up a few times. No antigen is known for it. MiXCR, applied by TCRdb to the reads, yields one record per CDR3 protein. The table has around 800,000 distinct CDR3 sequences, 30% to 35% seen once. The TCR comes from a human donor in good health (CMV status not recorded). Some clones in this sample may be carry-over from other donors' samples. V is TRBV7-9 and J is TRBJ1-2, with D unclear. The input for sequencing was cultured CD8+ T cells from PBMCs, taken from culture after CMV antigen stimulation. CDR3 residues: CASSLIADPVYGYTF. The CDR3 nucleotides are TGTGCCAGCAGCTTAATCGCGGATCCGGTCTATGGCTACACCTTC.